Presented here are 27 T cell receptor beta chains from one specimen sequenced in a study of response to subunit inactivated influenza vaccine. Via MiXCR, TCRdb re-called the RT-PCR reads, giving one row per CDR3 protein. The repertoire includes 400,000 to 650,000 distinct CDR3 sequences, 7.2% of them detected once, and roughly 13% sits in the top ten. The material was PBMCs from blood, obtained less than 30 months after vaccination. The receptors come from a man aged 50-75 years who received an inactivated influenza vaccine.

This clonotype has a count of ten or more. V usage is TRBV12-3 or TRBV12-4 and J usage is TRBJ2-3, with D unresolved. Deletions cut 4 bases from V and 12 bases from J, with 20 bases between. CDR3 length: 14 amino acids. CDR3 residues: CASSSPPTGAYQYF. The CDR3 DNA sequence: TGTGCCAGCAGTTCCCCCCCCACTGGAGCCTATCAGTATTTT.

The chain employs TRBV19 and TRBJ1-5; D gene ambiguous. Germline CDR1 is LNHDA and CDR2 is SQIVND (reference sequence). The length of the CDR3 is 13 residues. Trimming took 5 bases from V and 4 from J, leaving 9 bases between them. This CDR3 reads CASSLRINQPQHF. The CDR3 nucleotides read TGTGCCAGTAGTCTCCGCATTAATCAGCCCCAGCATTTT.

This clonotype was counted only a few times. The CDR3, as DNA: TGTGCCAGCAGCAAGGTTCTGGGAGGGGATGGGCCCTACAATGAGCAGTTCTTC. Its translation is CASSKVLGGDGPYNEQFF. The rearrangement links TRBV11-1 to TRBJ2-1, with 7 bases fitting TRBD2. Germline CDR1 and CDR2: SGHAT and FQDESV (reference sequence). With 5 bases clipped from V and 2 bases from J, the junction kept 15 bases outside the gene matches. The CDR3 sequence is 18 residues long. The variable domain in full, with the rest retrieved from reference TRBV11-1 and TRBJ2-1, is EAEVAQSPRYKITEKSQAVAFWCDPISGHATLYWYRQILGQGPELLVQFQDESVVDDSQLPKDRFSAERLKGVDSTLKIQPAELGDSAMYLCASSKVLGGDGPYNEQFFGPGTRLTVL.

This clonotype was found many times. CDR3 in amino acids: CASSLIRLAPGEGLDTQYF. The CDR3 DNA reads as TGTGCCAGCAGTTTAATACGACTAGCGCCAGGAGAGGGTCTCGATACGCAGTATTTT. The rearrangement links TRBV12-3 or TRBV12-4 to TRBJ2-3, with TRBD2 matching 8 bases. The junction had 19 bases not matched to a gene; V was cut back by 2 bases and J by 6 bases. The CDR3 covers 19 residues.

The DNA of the CDR3 is TGTGCCAGCAGTCCCGTCCCCTACCAGCCCCAGCATTTT. Residues: CASSPVPYQPQHF. V gene TRBV6-2 or TRBV6-3 combines with J gene TRBJ1-5, with D unclear. CDR3 length equals 13 residues. The V gene's germline CDR1 is MNHEY and CDR2 SVGEGT. V was pared by 5 bases and J by 7 bases, with 12 bases between.

The chain recombines TRBV24-1 with TRBJ2-7; D gene uncertain. Trimming took 4 bases from V and 7 from J, leaving 13 bases between them. Per the germline V gene, CDR1 is KGHDR and CDR2 is SFDVKD. This CDR3 contains 13 residues. The CDR3 DNA follows: TGTGCCACCAGTGACCCCGGGTCACAGGAGCAGTACTTC. Its protein product is CATSDPGSQEQYF.

This chain links TRBV11-2 with TRBJ2-7; D may correspond to TRBD1 or TRBD2 (5 bases each). CDR3 length: 16 amino acids. In germline, CDR1 is SGHAT, CDR2 FQNNGV. Trimming cost V 6 bases and J 0 bases, with 18 bases left between them. CDR3 sequence (DNA): TGTGCCAGCAGAGGGGTTTCGGGACGTAGCTCCTACGAGCAGTACTTC. As protein: CASRGVSGRSSYEQYF. Filled out from reference TRBV11-2 and TRBJ2-7, the complete variable domain reads EAGVAQSPRYKIIEKRQSVAFWCNPISGHATLYWYQQILGQGPKLLIQFQNNGVVDDSQLPKDRFSAERLKGVDSTLKIQPAKLEDSAVYLCASRGVSGRSSYEQYFGPGTRLTVT.

This clonotype has a handful of counts. V gene TRBV7-9 combines with J gene TRBJ2-5; D remains ambiguous. CDR3 size: 12 residues. The germline V gene has CDR1 SEHNR and CDR2 FQNEAQ (reference sequence). V dropped 4 bases and J dropped 2 bases, with 5 bases sitting between them. This CDR3 is CASSYEQETQYF. CDR3 bases: TGTGCCAGCAGCTATGAGCAAGAGACCCAGTACTTC.

This clonotype was detected ten times or more. This sequence joins TRBV29-1 and TRBJ2-1; a possible D gene is TRBD1 (7 bases). The CDR3 covers 13 residues. CDR1 SQVTM and CDR2 ANQGSEA come from the germline V gene. Deletions cut 7 bases from V and 0 bases from J, with 10 bases between. CDR3 bases: TGCAGCGCAGGGGGGAGCTCCTACAATGAGCAGTTCTTC. Encoded protein: CSAGGSSYNEQFF.

This clonotype was recorded a few times. J is TRBJ2-7 and V is TRBV6-5; the match to TRBD2 covers 9 bases. Germline V CDR1 and CDR2: MNHEY, SVGAGI. The CDR3 sequence is 15 residues long. The ends lost 4 bases at V and 1 base at J; junction bases unmatched: 5. This chain's CDR3 is CASSFSLAGSYEQYF. The CDR3 nucleotides are TGTGCCAGCAGTTTCTCCCTAGCGGGGTCCTACGAGCAGTACTTC.

This chain uses TRBV5-1 with TRBJ2-3, with D unresolved. Germline V lookup: CDR1 SGHRS, CDR2 YFSETQ. The CDR3 is made up of 14 amino acids. The V and J ends lost 0 bases and 4 bases respectively, with 9 bases between them. DNA for the CDR3: TGCGCCAGCAGCTTGGCCGCTGGGCCAGATACGCAGTATTTT. It translates to CASSLAAGPDTQYF.

This clonotype has only a few counts. The V gene is TRBV16, the J gene TRBJ1-5; D possibly corresponds to TRBD1 (5 bases). The CDR3 is 15 residues long. V was trimmed by 4 bases and J by 0 bases, leaving 10 bases between them. The germline CDR1 and CDR2 sequences are KGHSY and FQNENV. CDR3 DNA sequence: TGTGCCAGCAGCCCGACAGTATCTAGCAATCAGCCCCAGCATTTT. Protein: CASSPTVSSNQPQHF.

On this clonotype: A read error may produce the germline difference seen at one junction end. This sequence joins TRBV7-9 and TRBJ2-3; D perhaps matches TRBD2 (5 bases). CDR3 length: 13 amino acids. Germline CDR1 and CDR2: SEHNR and FQNEAQ (reference sequence). CDR3 sequence: CASSPPSTYTQYF. The DNA of the CDR3 is TGTGCCAGCAGCCCTCCTAGCACATATACGCAGTATTTT.

This clonotype has ten or more counts. The V call is TRBV29-1, the J call TRBJ1-5, with TRBD1 identical over 9 bases. The J segment lost 7 bases and the V segment lost 6 bases, leaving 7 bases of the junction unmatched. The germline V gene has CDR1 SQVTM and CDR2 ANQGSEA. CDR3 length equals 13 residues. CDR3 bases: TGCAGCGTGGAGACAGGGGGAGGACAGCCCCAGCATTTT. Its protein product is CSVETGGGQPQHF.

This clonotype has a handful of counts. The gene calls are TRBV4-1 and TRBJ2-1; TRBD2 matches 10 bases. Germline V gene data show CDR1 as MGHRA and CDR2 as YSYEKL. The CDR3 has 16 amino acids. V was clipped by 2 bases and J by 2 bases; unmatched bases: 3. The CDR3 region is CASSQLAGVTYNEQFF. Here the CDR3 DNA reads TGCGCCAGCAGCCAACTAGCGGGGGTTACCTACAATGAGCAGTTCTTC.

The chain is built from TRBV20-1 and TRBJ1-1, with a tentative D call TRBD1 (6 bases). The CDR3 length is 13 residues. The germline CDR1 and CDR2 sequences are DFQATT and SNEGSKA (reference sequence). Deletions cut 4 bases from V and 9 bases from J, with 18 bases between. The CDR3 coding sequence is TGCAGTGCTAAAGCCTCAGGGGTACAGAAAGCTTTCTTT. It yields the protein CSAKASGVQKAFF.

The rearrangement links TRBV9 to TRBJ2-2; D may be TRBD1 or TRBD2 (5 bases each). The CDR3 contains 17 residues. With 4 bases removed from V and 0 bases from J, the gap between germline ends came to 16 bases. Germline CDR1 is SGDLS and CDR2 is YYNGEE. The CDR3 here is CASSPTGANANTGELFF. In DNA form, the CDR3 reads TGTGCCAGCAGCCCGACCGGGGCCAACGCGAACACCGGGGAGCTGTTTTTT.

The rearrangement links TRBV7-9 to TRBJ1-3; 7 bases match TRBD1. The CDR3 extends over 17 amino acids. Germline V gene sequence: CDR1 SEHNR, CDR2 FQNEAQ (reference sequence). The trim removed 4 bases at V and 0 bases at J, leaving 9 bases unmatched. Here the CDR3 reads CASSSTGTESSGNTIYF. For the CDR3, the DNA is TGTGCCAGCAGCTCGACCGGGACAGAGAGCTCTGGAAACACCATATATTTT.

Many counts were recorded for this clonotype. The chain carries TRBV28 and TRBJ2-7, with 7 bases fitting TRBD1. There are 13 residues in the CDR3. The V and J ends lost 2 bases and 6 bases, in that order; junction bases with no gene match: 4. CDR1 is MDHEN and CDR2 is SYDVKM in the germline V gene. The DNA for the CDR3 is TGTGCCAGCAGTTTAGACAGGGTCCTCGAGCAGTACTTC. Translation: CASSLDRVLEQYF.

This clonotype came up a few times. The J gene is TRBJ1-1, the V gene TRBV11-2, with a tentative D call TRBD1 (5 bases). Deletions cut 5 bases from V and 1 base from J, with 14 bases between. Germline V lookup: CDR1 SGHAT, CDR2 FQNNGV. The CDR3 runs to 15 residues. DNA for the CDR3: TGTGCCAGCAGCGAAAAGGGAGGGGCGAACACTGAAGCTTTCTTT. This translates into CASSEKGGANTEAFF.

The rearrangement uses TRBV10-3 and TRBJ1-6; D not resolved. The CDR3 consists of 14 residues. Trimming took off 0 bases at V and 7 bases at J, with 7 bases between the two ends. The germline V gene has CDR1 ENHRY and CDR2 SYGVKD. CDR3 sequence (DNA): TGTGCCATCAGTGAGTCTGCGGTCAATTCACCCCTCCACTTT. Its protein product is CAISESAVNSPLHF.

This clonotype was counted ten times or more. This rearrangement joins TRBV6-5 to TRBJ2-2; no reliable D call. Germline V CDR1 and CDR2: MNHEY, SVGAGI. This CDR3 region has 14 residues. With 0 bases removed from V and 6 bases from J, the gap between germline ends came to 8 bases. The CDR3 sequence is CASSYSAVAGELFF. The CDR3 bases are TGTGCCAGCAGTTACTCGGCTGTGGCCGGGGAGCTGTTTTTT.

This clonotype appeared many times. The chain couples TRBV20-1 to TRBJ2-1; TRBD2 aligns across 7 bases. The CDR3 spans 14 residues. CDR1 is DFQATT and CDR2 is SNEGSKA in the germline V gene (reference sequence). Germline trimming cut 0 bases from V and 9 bases from J; bases unmatched to any gene: 8. For the CDR3, the DNA is TGCAGTGCTAGAGATCGGGTTACGGGGGGTGAGCAGTTCTTC. Its translation: CSARDRVTGGEQFF.

This clonotype appeared many times. V gene TRBV5-6 combines with J gene TRBJ2-1, with TRBD2 matching over 11 bases. The V and J ends lost 4 bases and 9 bases, in that order; junction bases with no gene match: 12. The CDR3 consists of 16 residues. Germline assignment: CDR1 SGHDT and CDR2 YYEEEE. This CDR3 is CASSAILAGVDREQFF. CDR3 nucleotides: TGTGCCAGCAGCGCTATACTAGCGGGAGTTGATCGTGAGCAGTTCTTC.

This clonotype has a count of ten or more. V and J are TRBV5-1 and TRBJ2-2; tentative D call: TRBD1 (5 bases). From germline, CDR1 is SGHRS and CDR2 YFSETQ. The CDR3 contains 16 residues. The V end lost 4 bases, the J end lost 1 base, and 14 bases lay between the germline ends. CDR3 bases: TGCGCCAGCAGCGTGCACAGGATGGAGAACACCGGGGAGCTGTTTTTT. Residues: CASSVHRMENTGELFF.

At least ten counts were recorded for this clonotype. J is TRBJ2-7 and V is TRBV7-8; 7 bases are a match to TRBD2. The germline CDR1 and CDR2 sequences are SGHVS and FQNEAQ. Losses at the gene ends were 1 base for V and 5 bases for J; bases not matched to a gene: 8. The CDR3 runs to 15 residues. The CDR3, as DNA: TGTGCCAGCAGCTTAGGTTCGAGCGGGACCAACGAGCAGTACTTC. It is translated as CASSLGSSGTNEQYF. The variable domain in full, completed from reference TRBV7-8 and TRBJ2-7, reads GAGVSQSPRYKVAKRGQDVALRCDPISGHVSLFWYQQALGQGPEFLTYFQNEAQLDKSGLPSDRFFAERPEGSVSTLKIQRTQQEDSAVYLCASSLGSSGTNEQYFGPGTRLTVT.

This clonotype was seen more than once but under ten times. The genes are TRBV7-6 and TRBJ2-2, with 7 positions matching TRBD1. J was trimmed by 5 bases and V by 5 bases; bases with no gene match: 11. This CDR3 has 16 amino acids. From germline, CDR1 is SGHVS and CDR2 FNYEAQ. The CDR3 nucleotides are TGTGCCAGCAGCGGAATCACAGGGGCGGAGACCGGGGAGCTGTTTTTT. It codes for CASSGITGAETGELFF.